Each of the 23 T cell receptor beta chains below was sequenced from the same sample in a study of T cell responses to AZD1222 COVID-19 vaccine. Generated by immunoSEQ multiplex PCR, the TCRdb table keeps only in-frame clones and is missing some. The sample contains 130,000 to 150,000 clones, more than 80% of which appear only once. The specimen comprised peripheral blood, sampled on day 0 of AZD1222 vaccination. Receptor source: an adult in good health.

The rearrangement links TRBV19 to TRBJ1-2; 10 nucleotides match TRBD1. This CDR3 is 14 amino acids long. Germline V lookup: CDR1 LNHDA, CDR2 SQIVND (reference sequence). The J segment lost 1 base and the V segment lost 6 bases, leaving 2 bases of the junction unmatched. The chain's CDR3 is CASSRTGGNYGYTF. The DNA of the CDR3 is TGTGCCAGTAGCAGGACAGGGGGTAACTATGGCTACACCTTC.

The chain carries TRBV18 and TRBJ2-7; D gene ambiguous. The V gene lost 6 bases and the J gene lost 0 bases, with 9 bases spanning the gap. Germline V gene lookup returns CDR1 KGHSH and CDR2 LQKENI. This CDR3 is 13 amino acids long. CDR3 sequence: CASSPESSYEQYF. CDR3 bases: TGTGCCAGCTCGCCAGAGTCCTCCTACGAGCAGTACTTC.

The rearrangement links TRBV18 to TRBJ2-5, with D unclear. Trimming left V 7 bases short and J 4 bases short, with 13 bases between. The V gene's germline CDR1 is KGHSH and CDR2 LQKENI. The CDR3 is 13 residues long. CDR3 sequence: CASCTGLRETQYF. The CDR3 nucleotides are TGTGCCAGCTGCACTGGGCTAAGAGAGACCCAGTACTTC. Supplemented by reference TRBV18 and TRBJ2-5, the full variable domain reads NAGVMQNPRHLVRRRGQEARLRCSPMKGHSHVYWYRQLPEEGLKFMVYLQKENIIDESGMPKERFSAEFPKEGPSILRIQQVVRGDSAAYFCASCTGLRETQYFGPGTRLLVL.

CDR3 protein: CASSLTGNQPQHF. As DNA, the CDR3 is TGCGCCAGCAGCTTGACGGGGAATCAGCCCCAGCATTTT. V gene TRBV5-1 combines with J gene TRBJ1-5; no reliable D call. This CDR3 contains 13 residues. CDR1 and CDR2 (germline): SGHRS, YFSETQ. Trimming removed 1 base from V and 4 bases from J, with 6 bases in between.

The chain carries TRBV3-1 (or the pseudogene TRBV3-2) and TRBJ2-7; 8 bases agree with TRBD1. Germline V gene data show CDR1 as LGHDT and CDR2 as YNNKEL (reference sequence). V was pared by 5 bases and J by 2 bases, with 5 bases of the junction left unmatched. The CDR3 is 14 amino acids. DNA of the CDR3: TGTGCCAGCAGCTTTCGACAGGGGCCCTACGAGCAGTACTTC. Amino acids: CASSFRQGPYEQYF.

The rearrangement joins TRBV7-8 to TRBJ1-5, with D tentatively TRBD1 (5 bases). Deletions cut 1 base from V and 7 bases from J, with 8 bases between. The CDR3 is 13 residues long. Per germline, CDR1 SGHVS and CDR2 FQNEAQ. CDR3 nucleotides: TGTGCCAGCAGCTTAGTGTCAGGGCAGCCCCAGCATTTT. This encodes CASSLVSGQPQHF.

The chain has TRBV27 and TRBJ2-7; D is uncertain. The CDR3 is made up of 12 amino acids. The germline gives CDR1 MNHEY, CDR2 SMNVEV (reference sequence). The V end was cut by 5 bases, the J end by 4 bases, with 9 bases between. Written as DNA, the CDR3 is TGTGCCAGCAGTGACGGCCTGTACGAGCAGTACTTC. Translating gives CASSDGLYEQYF.

This clone was recorded only once. The V gene is TRBV11-2, the J gene TRBJ1-5, with D uncertain. Between the trimmed V and J ends, which lost 5 bases and 7 bases, there was a span of 18 bases. The CDR3 length is 15 residues. Looked up from germline, CDR1 is SGHAT and CDR2 is FQNNGV. The CDR3 DNA is TGTGCCAGCAGCCCCAGCCCAGAGAAGGAGCAGCCCCAGCATTTT. This translates into CASSPSPEKEQPQHF.

This chain links TRBV6-6 with TRBJ2-7; D not certain. This CDR3 is 12 amino acids long. Trimming shortened V by 6 bases and J by 7 bases, and 13 bases separated the two germline ends. Germline V CDR1 and CDR2: MNHNY, SVGAGI (reference sequence). The CDR3 sequence: CASSYNRGEQYF. CDR3 bases: TGTGCCAGCAGCTACAATCGCGGAGAGCAGTACTTC.

The V gene is TRBV7-2, the J gene TRBJ1-5; TRBD1 aligns across 7 bases. The germline CDR1 and CDR2 sequences are SGHTA and FQGNSA. This CDR3 comprises 15 residues. V dropped 4 bases and J dropped 8; count of bases not matched to a gene: 11. In DNA form, the CDR3 reads TGTGCCAGCAGCTCTAACAGGGGTACGAACGAGCCCCAGCATTTT. It translates to CASSSNRGTNEPQHF.

A few counts support this clone. Written as DNA, the CDR3 is TGTGCCACCAGTGTGGGCGGAGAAACTAGAGGTGCAGATACGCAGTATTTT. This codes for CATSVGGETRGADTQYF. The V and J genes are TRBV24-1 and TRBJ2-3; D perhaps matches TRBD2 (5 bases). The germline V gene encodes CDR1 KGHDR and CDR2 SFDVKD. Trimming shortened V by 5 bases and J by 4 bases, and 21 bases separated the two germline ends. CDR3 length: 17 residues.

Only a few counts were recorded for this clone. The rearrangement links TRBV19 to TRBJ1-2; 7 bases fit TRBD1. Germline trimming cut 6 bases from V and 6 bases from J; bases unmatched to any gene: 7. This CDR3 is built from 13 residues. Germline V CDR1 and CDR2: LNHDA, SQIVND (reference sequence). In nucleotides, the CDR3 is TGTGCCAGTAGGTACAGGGGATTTAATGGCTACACCTTC. As protein: CASRYRGFNGYTF.

The chain carries TRBV24-1 and TRBJ2-2, with 9 bases matching TRBD2. V lost 7 bases and J lost 6; bases outside the gene matches: 5. The CDR3 runs 14 residues. In germline, CDR1 is KGHDR, CDR2 SFDVKD. Here the CDR3 reads CATRSSGDAGELFF. DNA of the CDR3: TGTGCCACCAGATCTAGCGGGGACGCCGGGGAGCTGTTTTTT.

The gene calls are TRBV2 and TRBJ1-5; 7 bases agree with TRBD1. The V segment lost 8 bases and the J segment 3 bases; nucleotides outside the gene matches: 10. Germline CDR1 SNHLY, CDR2 FYNNEI. The CDR3 is 15 residues long. For the CDR3, the DNA is TGTGCCAGCTCGGGGCTCAGGGGGGCCAATCAGCCCCAGCATTTT. It codes for CASSGLRGANQPQHF. The full variable domain, in which reference TRBV2 and TRBJ1-5 provide the parts outside the CDR3, is EPEVTQTPSHQVTQMGQEVILRCVPISNHLYFYWYRQILGQKVEFLVSFYNNEISEKSEIFDDQFSVERPDGSNFTLKIRSTKLEDSAMYFCASSGLRGANQPQHFGDGTRLSIL.

The J gene is TRBJ1-1, the V gene TRBV12-3 or TRBV12-4; D not certain. V was pared by 5 bases and J by 1 base, with 8 bases between. This CDR3 spans 13 amino acids. The CDR3 loop is CASSKDRNTEAFF. The DNA for the CDR3 is TGTGCCAGCAGTAAGGATAGGAACACTGAAGCTTTCTTT.

This chain uses TRBV5-8 with TRBJ1-5; the D is unclear. The V end was cut by 4 bases, the J end by 0 bases, with 5 bases between. Germline-derived CDR1 and CDR2 are SGHTS and YDEGEE. The length of the CDR3 is 13 residues. The CDR3 reads CASSRNSNQPQHF. The CDR3 DNA is TGTGCCAGCAGCCGAAATAGCAATCAGCCCCAGCATTTT.

This chain connects TRBV6-5 to TRBJ1-4; D unclear. Germline CDR1 and CDR2: MNHEY and SVGAGI. With 6 bases removed from V and 3 bases from J, the gap between germline ends came to 14 bases. The CDR3 length is 15 residues. CDR3 sequence: CASSGSKASNEKLFF. In DNA, the CDR3 is TGTGCCAGCAGCGGCTCAAAGGCTTCTAATGAAAAACTGTTTTTT.

The CDR3 loop is CASSSGTKSYGYTF. CDR3 in DNA: TGTGCCAGCAGCTCCGGGACAAAGAGCTATGGCTACACCTTC. The V gene is TRBV6-5, the J gene TRBJ1-2, with D perhaps TRBD1 (6 bases). V shed 6 bases and J shed 4 bases, with 15 bases lying between them. This CDR3 spans 14 amino acids. In germline, CDR1 is MNHEY, CDR2 SVGAGI.

This sequence joins TRBV19 and TRBJ1-4; 7 positions agree with TRBD1. Germline assignment: CDR1 LNHDA and CDR2 SQIVND (reference sequence). The trim removed 6 bases at V and 2 bases at J, leaving 9 bases unmatched. This CDR3 region has 16 residues. The CDR3 loop reads CASRARGKTTNEKLFF. The CDR3 DNA reads as TGTGCCAGTAGGGCCAGGGGGAAAACTACTAATGAAAAACTGTTTTTT. Combining the CDR3 with reference TRBV19 and TRBJ1-4 gives the whole variable domain DGGITQSPKYLFRKEGQNVTLSCEQNLNHDAMYWYRQDPGQGLRLIYYSQIVNDFQKGDIAEGYSVSREKKESFPLTVTSAQKNPTAFYLCASRARGKTTNEKLFFGSGTQLSVL.

The J gene is TRBJ2-1, the V gene TRBV29-1, with D maybe TRBD1 (6 bases). Trimming removed 7 bases from V and 0 bases from J, with 10 bases in between. CDR1 SQVTM and CDR2 ANQGSEA come from the germline V gene. CDR3 length: 13 amino acids. The CDR3 sequence is CSAGQHSYNEQFF. CDR3 in DNA: TGCAGCGCAGGACAGCACTCCTACAATGAGCAGTTCTTC.

V and J are TRBV3-1 (or the pseudogene TRBV3-2) and TRBJ1-4, with a tentative D call TRBD1 (5 bases). Germline CDR1 reads LGHDT; CDR2 reads YNNKEL (reference sequence). This CDR3 spans 18 amino acids. V was shortened by 3 bases and J by 3 bases, with 20 bases between the two germline ends. CDR3 bases: TGTGCCAGCAGCCATCGTTATTTGAGACAGCAATCTAATGAAAAACTGTTTTTT. Protein sequence: CASSHRYLRQQSNEKLFF.

This chain connects TRBV18 to TRBJ1-1; maybe TRBD1 (6 bases). V gave up 1 base and J gave up 3 bases, with 18 bases separating them. Germline-derived CDR1 and CDR2 are KGHSH and LQKENI. CDR3 size: 17 residues. CDR3 nucleotide sequence: TGTGCCAGCTCACCACTACCCATTGCGGGGGGCCACACTGAAGCTTTCTTT. This codes for CASSPLPIAGGHTEAFF. The variable domain in full, with the rest retrieved from reference TRBV18 and TRBJ1-1, is NAGVMQNPRHLVRRRGQEARLRCSPMKGHSHVYWYRQLPEEGLKFMVYLQKENIIDESGMPKERFSAEFPKEGPSILRIQQVVRGDSAAYFCASSPLPIAGGHTEAFFGQGTRLTVV.

This CDR3 reads CASTPEVNGGQFF. In DNA, the CDR3 is TGTGCCAGCACCCCCGAGGTCAACGGCGGGCAGTTCTTC. This chain uses TRBV7-2 with TRBJ2-1; no firm D call. Trimming stripped 7 bases from V and 12 bases from J, with 19 bases between. CDR1 SGHTA and CDR2 FQGNSA come from the germline V gene. This CDR3 comprises 13 residues.